Following are 21 T cell receptor beta chains from one sample sequenced in a study of blood T cells in healthy people across ages. The authors ran a second PCR of about 6 to 11 cycles using a sample-barcoded 5' primer and a J-beta primer mix. Via MiXCR, TCRdb re-called the 5' RACE reads, giving one row per CDR3 protein. The data contain fewer than 1 million distinct CDR3 sequences, approximately 44% of them singletons. The sample consisted of blood. The source is a man aged 60 to 75 in good health.

There are a few counts of this clonotype. The chain recombines TRBV5-1 with TRBJ2-7, with a weak D call TRBD1 (6 bases). The CDR3 is 16 residues long. From germline, CDR1 is SGHRS and CDR2 YFSETQ. V was shortened by 3 bases and J by 2 bases, with 18 bases between the two germline ends. The CDR3, as DNA: TGCGCCAGCAGCTCTGACGGACAGACTTGGCCCTACGAGCAGTACTTC. Protein: CASSSDGQTWPYEQYF.

The genes are TRBV2 and TRBJ2-2, with 7 bases matching TRBD1. This CDR3 contains 14 residues. The junction had 9 bases not matched to a gene; V was cut back by 9 bases and J by 5 bases. Per germline, CDR1 SNHLY and CDR2 FYNNEI. Here the CDR3 DNA reads TGTGCCAGTATCCGGGACAGTCAAACCGGGGAGCTGTTTTTT. This sequence encodes CASIRDSQTGELFF.

On this clonotype itself: One junction end disagrees with the germline gene, perhaps due to a read error. The chain employs TRBV29-1 and TRBJ2-3, with 9 bases aligning to TRBD2. CDR1 SQVTM and CDR2 ANQGSEA come from the germline V gene. CDR3 length equals 13 residues. The CDR3 reads CSVSGGRTGTQYF. CDR3 nucleotides: TGCAGCGTGAGCGGGGGGCGGACAGGTACGCAGTATTTT.

This chain links TRBV7-2 with TRBJ2-1, with D possibly called TRBD1 or TRBD2 (5 bases each). The CDR3 has 15 residues. Looked up from germline, CDR1 is SGHTA and CDR2 is FQGNSA. With 2 bases removed from V and 7 bases from J, the gap between germline ends came to 15 bases. CDR3 coding DNA: TGTGCCAGCAGCTTACCTCCGTATGGGGGTAATGAGCAGTTCTTC. Translation gives CASSLPPYGGNEQFF. Looking up the rest from reference TRBV7-2 and TRBJ2-1 gives the full variable domain: GAGVSQSPSNKVTEKGKDVELRCDPISGHTALYWYRQSLGQGLEFLIYFQGNSAPDKSGLPSDRFSAERTGGSVSTLTIQRTQQEDSAVYLCASSLPPYGGNEQFFGPGTRLTVL.

This clonotype has a count of ten or more. The chain links TRBV5-1 to TRBJ1-2; a weak D match, TRBD1 (5 bases). V lost 1 base to trimming and J lost 8 bases, with 15 bases between them. Germline CDR1 reads SGHRS; CDR2 reads YFSETQ. The CDR3 is made up of 14 amino acids. The CDR3: CASSLQGTGEGYTF. CDR3 sequence (DNA): TGCGCCAGCAGCTTGCAGGGTACGGGAGAGGGCTACACCTTC.

Of note for this clonotype: A single base separates this from a much larger clone, so it may be a read error. CDR3 amino acids: CASRYNYEQYF. CDR3 DNA sequence: TGTGCCAGCAGATACAACTACGAGCAGTACTTC. The genes are TRBV6-2 or TRBV6-3 and TRBJ2-7, with D unclear. There are 11 residues in the CDR3. Germline V gene data show CDR1 as MNHEY and CDR2 as SVGEGT. V dropped 6 bases and J dropped 3 bases, with 6 bases sitting between them.

The chain employs TRBV20-1 and TRBJ2-1; TRBD2 matches at 16 bases. The germline gives CDR1 DFQATT, CDR2 SNEGSKA (reference sequence). The V segment lost 4 bases and the J segment 12 bases; nucleotides outside the gene matches: 9. This CDR3 has 15 residues. This CDR3 is CSATGLAGGPLRQFF. CDR3 bases: TGCAGTGCTACGGGACTAGCGGGGGGGCCGTTACGGCAGTTCTTC.

Points on this clonotype: An end of the junction differs from the germline gene, which may be a read error. The V gene is TRBV3-1, the J gene TRBJ1-1; tentative D call: TRBD1 (5 bases). Germline V gene lookup returns CDR1 LGHDT and CDR2 YNNKEL (reference sequence). CDR3 length: 17 residues. The CDR3 DNA reads TGTGCTAGCAGCCGGCCTTTACAAGGGGTCACCTCACATGAAGCTTTCTTT. Amino acids: CASSRPLQGVTSHEAFF.

The sample holds many counts of this clonotype. One junction end does not reproduce the germline sequence, and a read error may be involved. The CDR3: CASSLGQGSSYEQYF. The CDR3 nucleotides are TGTGCCAGCAGTTTGGGACAGGGAAGCTCCTACGAGCAGTACTTC. The chain employs TRBV5-1 and TRBJ2-7, with 9 nucleotides matching TRBD1. The V gene's germline CDR1 is SGHRS and CDR2 YFSETQ. The CDR3 has 15 residues. The variable domain in full, completed from reference TRBV5-1 and TRBJ2-7, reads KAGVTQTPRYLIKTRGQQVTLSCSPISGHRSVSWYQQTPGQGLQFLFEYFSETQRNKGNFPGRFSGRQFSNSRSEMNVSTLELGDSALYLCASSLGQGSSYEQYFGPGTRLTVT.

The V gene is TRBV25-1, the J gene TRBJ2-3; unclear D gene. There are 16 residues in the CDR3. Trimming stripped 0 bases from V and 0 bases from J, with 10 bases between. Germline CDR1 reads MGHDK; CDR2 reads SYGVNS. The CDR3 DNA is TGTGCCAGCAGTGAATACCAGACTCCTAGCACAGATACGCAGTATTTT. Translating it yields CASSEYQTPSTDTQYF.

The chain has TRBV6-1 and TRBJ2-1, with D perhaps matching TRBD2 (6 bases). V dropped 0 bases and J dropped 7 bases, with 16 bases sitting between them. The CDR3 loop spans 16 amino acids. Germline V gene lookup returns CDR1 MNHNS and CDR2 SASEGT. The CDR3 DNA reads as TGTGCCAGCAGTGAAGCGCGGTGGCCAGGGAGGAATGAGCAGTTCTTC. It yields the protein CASSEARWPGRNEQFF.

This chain uses TRBV18 with TRBJ1-2; D may be TRBD1 (6 bases). The CDR3 sequence is 15 residues long. CDR1 and CDR2 from the germline V gene are KGHSH and LQKENI. The ends were cut back, 3 bases at V and 4 bases at J, with 15 bases in the middle. The CDR3 sequence: CASSPSLQGGYGYTF. The DNA of the CDR3 is TGTGCCAGCTCACCTTCCCTACAGGGCGGCTATGGCTACACCTTC. The entire variable domain, with the rest obtained from reference TRBV18 and TRBJ1-2, is as follows: NAGVMQNPRHLVRRRGQEARLRCSPMKGHSHVYWYRQLPEEGLKFMVYLQKENIIDESGMPKERFSAEFPKEGPSILRIQQVVRGDSAAYFCASSPSLQGGYGYTFGSGTRLTVV.

This clonotype was counted between two and nine times. The chain links TRBV20-1 to TRBJ2-5, with 8 nucleotides matching TRBD2. J was trimmed by 11 bases and V by 1 base; bases with no gene match: 12. Germline-derived CDR1 and CDR2 are DFQATT and SNEGSKA (reference sequence). The CDR3 has 14 residues. The CDR3 sequence is CSARGLAFVNEQYF. For the CDR3, the DNA is TGCAGTGCTAGAGGACTAGCGTTTGTGAATGAGCAGTACTTC.

J is TRBJ2-1 and V is TRBV27; TRBD1 is a possible D gene (5 bases). Trimming took off 3 bases at V and 6 bases at J, with 12 bases between the two ends. The CDR3 is made up of 14 amino acids. Germline CDR1 reads MNHEY; CDR2 reads SMNVEV (reference sequence). Here the CDR3 DNA reads TGTGCCAGCAGTTTCCTAGGGCAGGGCAATGAGCAGTTCTTC. Its protein is CASSFLGQGNEQFF.

This clonotype appeared a few times. The CDR3 sequence is CASSPLGGRLNEQFF. Here the CDR3 DNA reads TGTGCCAGCAGCCCACTAGGGGGGAGGTTGAATGAGCAGTTCTTC. V gene TRBV9 combines with J gene TRBJ2-1; the D call may be TRBD1 or TRBD2 (6 bases each). V lost 4 bases and J 7 bases, leaving 18 bases between the germline ends. CDR1 and CDR2 (germline): SGDLS, YYNGEE. This CDR3 comprises 15 residues. The complete variable domain, with remaining parts taken from reference TRBV9 and TRBJ2-1, reads DSGVTQTPKHLITATGQRVTLRCSPRSGDLSVYWYQQSLDQGLQFLIQYYNGEERAKGNILERFSAQQFPDLHSELNLSSLELGDSALYFCASSPLGGRLNEQFFGPGTRLTVL.

Ten or more counts support this clonotype. This chain joins TRBV12-3 or TRBV12-4 and TRBJ2-7; perhaps TRBD2 as D (6 bases). Trimming shortened V by 1 base and J by 2 bases, and 12 bases separated the two germline ends. The CDR3 is made up of 15 amino acids. The CDR3 loop is CASSLVRGKTYEQYF. CDR3 nucleotide sequence: TGTGCCAGCAGTTTAGTACGGGGGAAGACCTACGAGCAGTACTTC.

The chain combines TRBV3-1 with TRBJ2-3, with D possibly being TRBD2 (6 bases). The CDR3 covers 15 residues. Germline V gene sequence: CDR1 LGHDT, CDR2 YNNKEL (reference sequence). With 4 bases removed from V and 4 bases from J, the gap between germline ends came to 15 bases. The CDR3 DNA reads TGTGCCAGCAGCCCGGTTACGGGAGTTGCAGATACGCAGTATTTT. Protein product: CASSPVTGVADTQYF.

This clonotype is a singleton in its sample. A much bigger clone sits one base away, suggesting this may be a read error. This chain uses TRBV7-7 with TRBJ2-5, with D perhaps matching TRBD1 or TRBD2 (6 bases each). CDR1 is SSHAT, CDR2 FNYEAQ, per germline (reference sequence). The CDR3 has 16 amino acids. In nucleotides, the CDR3 is TGTGCTAGCAGCTTATCGGGGGCAGGGGATTGGGAGACCCAGTACTTC. Translating gives CASSLSGAGDWETQYF.

This sequence joins TRBV6-4 and TRBJ2-7, with D possibly being TRBD2 (5 bases). The CDR3 runs to 17 residues. With 2 bases removed from V and 3 bases from J, the gap between germline ends came to 20 bases. Germline loops: CDR1 MRHNA, CDR2 SNTAGT. The CDR3 DNA is TGTGCCAGCAGTGACCCGGGTCCGGGGTCGAACTACTACGAGCAGTACTTC. The encoded protein is CASSDPGPGSNYYEQYF.

The chain is built from TRBV18 and TRBJ2-7, with D maybe TRBD1 (5 bases). CDR3 size: 14 residues. V lost 4 bases and J 1 base, leaving 11 bases between the germline ends. From germline, CDR1 is KGHSH and CDR2 LQKENI. CDR3 in amino acids: CASSHRTESYEQYF. The CDR3 DNA reads as TGTGCCAGCTCACACAGGACGGAATCCTACGAGCAGTACTTC.

This chain links TRBV5-5 with TRBJ2-1; D call uncertain. CDR3 size: 13 residues. V was trimmed by 3 bases and J by 5 bases, leaving 9 bases between them. Germline CDR1 reads SGHKS; CDR2 reads YYEKEE (reference sequence). CDR3 coding DNA: TGTGCCAGCAGCTCCGTTCTAGACAATGAGCAGTTCTTC. This sequence encodes CASSSVLDNEQFF.